This T cell receptor (beta chain) originates from a study of cytomegalovirus exposure and HLA in healthy donors. Looking at the study overall: Earlier work reported 117 million unique TCR beta sequences from approximately 180 million T cells.

Study observations and caveats: Previous analysis showed most TCR beta V segments were productive about 90% or about 30% of the time.

The table lists this clone with a few counts. What it binds is not known. The PCR contained 60 Vbeta and 13 Jbeta primers. Generated by immunoSEQ multiplex PCR, the TCRdb table keeps only in-frame clones and is missing some. The sample has about 96,000 clones, about four fifths seen once. With V trimmed by 5 bases and J by 11 bases, 5 bases remained unmatched. CDR1 is DFQATT and CDR2 is SNEGSKA in the germline V gene (reference sequence). The CDR3 is made up of 11 amino acids. The chain joins TRBV20-1 to TRBJ1-4; 7 bases line up with TRBD1. This TCR was sampled from a woman aged 70-85 years in good health and CMV-seropositive. The source material was PBMCs. As DNA, the CDR3 is TGCAGTGCTCTCCGACAGGGCAAACTGTTTTTT. The encoded protein is CSALRQGKLFF.